The 20 T cell receptor beta chains reported below all come from one sample, sequenced in a study of blood T cell repertoires in COVID-19 (TCRdb year 2020). Libraries came from the immunoSEQ multiplex PCR assay. This immuneACCESS table, as held by TCRdb, lists in-frame sequences with V and J called but not all clones. Of the missing ones, under half trace to an unresolved V gene in checked studies; the others have no known cause. The sample profile shows under 250,000 clones; about 83% of them were found once. 9% to 15% of the sample rests with the top ten. Sequencing was performed on peripheral blood. Source of these receptors: a man older than 75 with acute or convalescent COVID-19.

The V and J genes are TRBV5-4 and TRBJ1-1; possibly TRBD1 for D (5 bases). The CDR3 loop spans 15 amino acids. Germline loops: CDR1 SGHNT, CDR2 YYREEE (reference sequence). The germline V and J ends were trimmed by 0 bases and 1 base, with 10 bases remaining between them. The CDR3 is CASSLGGGGNTEAFF. The CDR3 DNA reads TGTGCCAGCAGCTTGGGTGGCGGGGGGAACACTGAAGCTTTCTTT. Full variable domain (missing parts from reference TRBV5-4 and TRBJ1-1): ETGVTQSPTHLIKTRGQQVTLRCSSQSGHNTVSWYQQALGQGPQFIFQYYREEENGRGNFPPRFSGLQFPNYSSELNVNALELDDSALYLCASSLGGGGNTEAFFGQGTRLTVV.

The rearrangement links TRBV18 to TRBJ2-7; 7 bases line up with TRBD2. The germline V gene encodes CDR1 KGHSH and CDR2 LQKENI. The CDR3 is made up of 14 amino acids. The J segment lost 7 bases and the V segment lost 6 bases, leaving 12 bases of the junction unmatched. The CDR3 here is CASSQGGASREQYF. As DNA, the CDR3 is TGTGCCAGCTCCCAGGGAGGGGCCTCTCGAGAGCAGTACTTC. Filled out from reference TRBV18 and TRBJ2-7, the complete variable domain reads NAGVMQNPRHLVRRRGQEARLRCSPMKGHSHVYWYRQLPEEGLKFMVYLQKENIIDESGMPKERFSAEFPKEGPSILRIQQVVRGDSAAYFCASSQGGASREQYFGPGTRLTVT.

The rearrangement joins TRBV5-1 to TRBJ2-3; 7 bases fit TRBD1. Trimming cost V 0 bases and J 2 bases; bases outside gene matches: 3. The CDR3 is made up of 15 amino acids. CDR1 is SGHRS and CDR2 is YFSETQ in the germline V gene. The CDR3 DNA sequence: TGCGCCAGCAGCTTGGGAGGGACAGCCACAGATACGCAGTATTTT. This sequence encodes CASSLGGTATDTQYF.

V gene TRBV27 combines with J gene TRBJ2-5, with D tentatively TRBD1 (5 bases). The CDR3 has 14 amino acids. The V and J ends lost 4 bases and 5 bases respectively, with 14 bases between them. Germline V gives CDR1 MNHEY, CDR2 SMNVEV (reference sequence). The DNA for the CDR3 is TGTGCCAGCAGTTGGGCAGGGTCCCGGGAGACCCAGTACTTC. Its translation: CASSWAGSRETQYF.

The rearrangement uses TRBV18 and TRBJ1-2, with 7 bases that match TRBD1. This CDR3 spans 15 amino acids. The V gene end was trimmed by 4 bases and the J gene end by 2 bases; junction bases not matched to a gene: 7. The V gene's germline CDR1 is KGHSH and CDR2 LQKENI. CDR3 bases: TGTGCCAGCTCACTCACTACAGGGGAGAACTATGGCTACACCTTC. It encodes CASSLTTGENYGYTF.

The rearrangement links TRBV9 to TRBJ1-3, with 7 nucleotides matching TRBD1. Trimming removed 3 bases from V and 0 bases from J; junction bases left unmatched: 6. Germline CDR1 is SGDLS and CDR2 is YYNGEE. The length of the CDR3 is 16 residues. CDR3 sequence (DNA): TGTGCCAGCAGCGAAAAGACAGGGAGCTCTGGAAACACCATATATTTT. It is translated as CASSEKTGSSGNTIYF.

The genes are TRBV6-5 and TRBJ1-2; 8 bases agree with TRBD1. This CDR3 region has 14 residues. Unmatched junction bases numbered 6, after V lost 5 bases and J lost 4 bases. Germline assignment: CDR1 MNHEY and CDR2 SVGAGI. The CDR3 nucleotides read TGTGCCAGCAGTCCCGGGACAGGAATCTATGGCTACACCTTC. This sequence encodes CASSPGTGIYGYTF.

The chain combines TRBV4-2 with TRBJ1-5; D is undetermined. The CDR3 extends over 13 amino acids. Trimming took 1 base from V and 4 from J, leaving 5 bases between them. Germline V lookup: CDR1 LGHNA, CDR2 YNFKEQ. DNA for the CDR3: TGTGCCAGCAGCCAAGGAGAGAATCAGCCCCAGCATTTT. Translated: CASSQGENQPQHF.

The chain links TRBV28 to TRBJ2-7; D is possibly TRBD2 (6 bases). The germline gives CDR1 MDHEN, CDR2 SYDVKM. With 4 bases removed from V and 3 bases from J, the gap between germline ends came to 16 bases. This CDR3 comprises 15 residues. CDR3 sequence: CASSSSGVRGYEQYF. The CDR3 DNA reads TGTGCCAGCAGTTCGTCCGGTGTGCGGGGCTACGAGCAGTACTTC. The variable domain in full, completed from reference TRBV28 and TRBJ2-7, reads DVKVTQSSRYLVKRTGEKVFLECVQDMDHENMFWYRQDPGLGLRLIYFSYDVKMKEKGDIPEGYSVSREKKERFSLILESASTNQTSMYLCASSSSGVRGYEQYFGPGTRLTVT.

The chain couples TRBV5-5 to TRBJ2-5; D gene unclear. V gave up 0 bases and J gave up 1 base, with 10 bases separating them. Germline loops: CDR1 SGHKS, CDR2 YYEKEE (reference sequence). The CDR3 totals 15 residues. CDR3 in amino acids: CASSLGGLLQETQYF. The CDR3 DNA reads as TGTGCCAGCAGCTTGGGAGGCCTACTCCAAGAGACCCAGTACTTC.

This rearrangement joins TRBV3-1 (or the pseudogene TRBV3-2) to TRBJ1-6, with D perhaps matching TRBD1 (5 bases). CDR1 is LGHDT, CDR2 YNNKEL, per germline (reference sequence). The CDR3 runs 14 residues. V lost 5 bases and J lost 9, with 14 bases in between. The CDR3 protein is CASSLDGGTSPLHF. In nucleotides, the CDR3 is TGTGCCAGCAGCTTGGACGGGGGGACTTCACCCCTCCACTTT.

The chain has TRBV7-2 and TRBJ1-2, with 8 bases matching TRBD1. V was clipped by 3 bases and J by 2 bases; unmatched bases: 8. CDR3 length equals 16 residues. CDR1 is SGHTA and CDR2 is FQGNSA in the germline V gene. CDR3 residues: CASSFDGTGGNYGYTF. The CDR3 DNA reads TGTGCCAGCAGCTTTGATGGAACAGGGGGGAACTATGGCTACACCTTC.

This rearrangement joins TRBV19 to TRBJ1-1; D remains unclear. V was shortened by 8 bases and J by 0 bases, with 13 bases between the two germline ends. Per the germline V gene, CDR1 is LNHDA and CDR2 is SQIVND (reference sequence). The CDR3 runs to 14 residues. The CDR3 region is CASSYGGLNTEAFF. The CDR3 DNA reads TGTGCCAGTTCCTACGGAGGGTTGAACACTGAAGCTTTCTTT.

The chain carries TRBV7-8 and TRBJ1-3, with D perhaps matching TRBD1 (5 bases). The ends were cut back, 6 bases at V and 1 base at J, with 19 bases in the middle. The CDR3 spans 17 residues. Germline V gene data show CDR1 as SGHVS and CDR2 as FQNEAQ. The CDR3 DNA reads as TGTGCCAGCAGTAGCGACTCCGGGGGTTATTCTGGAAACACCATATATTTT. Encoded protein: CASSSDSGGYSGNTIYF.

The chain recombines TRBV10-3 with TRBJ1-4, with 8 bases fitting TRBD1. V dropped 10 bases and J dropped 5; count of bases not matched to a gene: 3. Germline V lookup: CDR1 ENHRY, CDR2 SYGVKD. This CDR3 spans 12 amino acids. CDR3: CATRQGNEKLFF. The CDR3 DNA sequence: TGTGCCACGCGACAGGGGAATGAAAAACTGTTTTTT.

The chain uses TRBV7-9 and TRBJ2-2; the D is unclear. This CDR3 spans 14 amino acids. V dropped 3 bases and J dropped 0 bases, with 5 bases sitting between them. Per the germline V gene, CDR1 is SEHNR and CDR2 is FQNEAQ (reference sequence). The DNA of the CDR3 is TGTGCCAGCAGCTTTTTAGCGAACACCGGGGAGCTGTTTTTT. It yields the protein CASSFLANTGELFF.

The CDR3 DNA reads TGTGCCAGTAGTAGTTCCGAGAGAGCGGCCCAGTACTTC. Residues: CASSSSERAAQYF. The V gene is TRBV19, the J gene TRBJ2-5; D is perhaps TRBD2 (5 bases). CDR3 length: 13 amino acids. Trimming took off 4 bases at V and 9 bases at J, with 15 bases between the two ends. In germline, CDR1 is LNHDA, CDR2 SQIVND (reference sequence).

CDR3 region: CASSLQGGGAFF. The CDR3 nucleotides read TGTGCCAGCAGTTTACAGGGCGGTGGAGCTTTCTTT. This chain joins TRBV6-5 and TRBJ1-1; tentatively, D is TRBD1 (6 bases). The CDR3 covers 12 residues. The germline V gene encodes CDR1 MNHEY and CDR2 SVGAGI. V lost 4 bases, J lost 10 bases, and 13 bases lay in between.

Of note for this clone: The identical CDR3 is also encoded by other nucleotide sequences in the sample. This chain connects TRBV28 to TRBJ2-7; 9 bases match TRBD1. CDR1 and CDR2 from the germline V gene are MDHEN and SYDVKM. This CDR3 is built from 15 residues. The V segment lost 3 bases and the J segment 3 bases; nucleotides outside the gene matches: 6. The DNA of the CDR3 is TGTGCCAGCAGTTTGCCTGGGACAGGGAGCTACGAGCAGTACTTC. This sequence encodes CASSLPGTGSYEQYF.

The genes are TRBV6-6 and TRBJ2-7, with D hard to call. This CDR3 is 14 amino acids long. Trimming took off 7 bases at V and 7 bases at J, with 20 bases between the two ends. Germline CDR1 reads MNHNY; CDR2 reads SVGAGI (reference sequence). As DNA, the CDR3 is TGTGCCAGCAAAGTTCCTGGAGCCTCGCCTGAGCAGTACTTC. It encodes CASKVPGASPEQYF.